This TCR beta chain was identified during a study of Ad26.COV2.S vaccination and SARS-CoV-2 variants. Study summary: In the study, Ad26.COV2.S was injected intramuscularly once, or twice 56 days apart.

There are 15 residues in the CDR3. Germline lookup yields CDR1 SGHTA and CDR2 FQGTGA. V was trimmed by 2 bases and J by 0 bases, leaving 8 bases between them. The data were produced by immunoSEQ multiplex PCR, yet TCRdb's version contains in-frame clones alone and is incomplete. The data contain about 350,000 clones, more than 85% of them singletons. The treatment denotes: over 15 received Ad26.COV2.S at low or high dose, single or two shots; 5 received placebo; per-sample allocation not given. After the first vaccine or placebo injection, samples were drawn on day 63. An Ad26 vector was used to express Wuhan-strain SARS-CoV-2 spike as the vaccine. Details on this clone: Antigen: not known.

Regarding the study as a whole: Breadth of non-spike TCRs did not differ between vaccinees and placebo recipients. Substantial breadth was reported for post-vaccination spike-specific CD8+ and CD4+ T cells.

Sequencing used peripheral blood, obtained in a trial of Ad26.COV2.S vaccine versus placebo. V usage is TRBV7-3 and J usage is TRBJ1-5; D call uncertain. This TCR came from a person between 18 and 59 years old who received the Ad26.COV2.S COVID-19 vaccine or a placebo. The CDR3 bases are TGTGCCAGCAGCTTACCGGGATATAGCAATCAGCCCCAGCATTTT. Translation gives CASSLPGYSNQPQHF.